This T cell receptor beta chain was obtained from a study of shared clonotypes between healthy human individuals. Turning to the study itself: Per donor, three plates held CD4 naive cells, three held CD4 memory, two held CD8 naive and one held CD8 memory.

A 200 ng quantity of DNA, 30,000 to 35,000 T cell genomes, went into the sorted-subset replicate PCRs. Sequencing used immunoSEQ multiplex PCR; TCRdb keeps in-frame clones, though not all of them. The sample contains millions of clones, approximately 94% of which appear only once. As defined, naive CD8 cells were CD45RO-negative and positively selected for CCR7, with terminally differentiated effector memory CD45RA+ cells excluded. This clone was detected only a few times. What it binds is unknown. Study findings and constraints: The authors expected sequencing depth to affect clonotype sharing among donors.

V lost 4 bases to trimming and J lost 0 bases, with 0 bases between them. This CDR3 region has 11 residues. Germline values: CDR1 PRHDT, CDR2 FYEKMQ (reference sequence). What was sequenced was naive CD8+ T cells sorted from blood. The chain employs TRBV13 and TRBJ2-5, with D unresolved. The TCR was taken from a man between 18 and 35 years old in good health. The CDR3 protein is CASSYQETQYF. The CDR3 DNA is TGTGCCAGCAGCTACCAAGAGACCCAGTACTTC.